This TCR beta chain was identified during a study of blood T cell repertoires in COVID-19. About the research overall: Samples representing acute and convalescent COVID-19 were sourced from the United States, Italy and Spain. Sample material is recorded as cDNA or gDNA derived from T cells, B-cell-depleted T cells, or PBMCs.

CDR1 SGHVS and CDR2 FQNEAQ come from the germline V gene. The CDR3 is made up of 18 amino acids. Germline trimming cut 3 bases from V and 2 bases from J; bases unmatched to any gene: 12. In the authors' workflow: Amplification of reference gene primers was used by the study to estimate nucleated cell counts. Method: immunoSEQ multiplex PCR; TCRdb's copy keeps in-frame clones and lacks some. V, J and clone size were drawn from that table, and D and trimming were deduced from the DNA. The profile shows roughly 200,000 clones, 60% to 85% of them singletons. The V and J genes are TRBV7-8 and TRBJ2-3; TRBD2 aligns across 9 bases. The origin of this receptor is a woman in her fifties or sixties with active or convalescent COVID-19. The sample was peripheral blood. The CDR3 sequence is CASSFSLIAGVATDTQYF. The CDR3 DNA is TGTGCCAGCAGCTTCTCCCTTATAGCGGGAGTCGCCACAGATACGCAGTATTTT.